This T cell receptor beta chain was profiled in a study of control samples from healthy donors and cancer patients (dated by TCRdb to 2020 to 2022). Comment on this clone: This clone's antigen is unknown. It has no much larger one-base neighbor in the sample; base qualities were not kept.

Reading the germline V gene gives CDR1 KGHDR and CDR2 SFDVKD. Relative to germline, V is 3 bases shorter and J is 6 bases shorter, with 5 bases between their ends. From cysteine to phenylalanine, the CDR3 is 13 amino acids long. Kept here is only the CDR3 DNA, which spans 39 bases and is read in frame from base 1. Libraries were built with the immunoSEQ multiplex PCR assay. The immuneACCESS repertoire file appears here via TCRdb, limited to in-frame rearrangements. These files lack a portion of the clones; in checked studies, under half of the deficit traces to unresolved V genes, and the cause of the others is not known. Within this sample are roughly 130,000 clones, with about 93% of them counted one time only. About 1.5% of the sample rests with the top ten.

The sequence links TRBV24-1 to TRBJ1-6, with the identity of the D gene unclear. This sequence originates from a man aged 45-65 years with head and neck cancer. The sequenced sample consisted of PBMCs. CDR3 sequence: CATSDTSNSPLHF. The DNA sequence is TGTGCCACCAGTGATACTAGTAATTCACCCCTCCACTTT.